The 29 T cell receptor beta chains presented below share a single source sample, sequenced in a study of blood T cell repertoires in COVID-19. Assay: immunoSEQ multiplex PCR; the TCRdb copy retains only in-frame clones and omits some. The sample has roughly 190,000 clones, about 88% seen once. The specimen was peripheral blood. Receptor source: an elderly woman in a cohort sampled during active or convalescent COVID-19.

This chain links TRBV6-2 or TRBV6-3 with TRBJ2-1; D call uncertain. Deletions cut 6 bases from V and 3 bases from J, with 6 bases between. This CDR3 region has 12 residues. The germline V gene has CDR1 MNHEY and CDR2 SVGEGT. The CDR3 is CASSLYYNEQFF. The CDR3, as DNA: TGTGCCAGCAGCCTCTACTACAATGAGCAGTTCTTC.

This chain links TRBV10-2 with TRBJ1-1; 7 positions agree with TRBD1. From germline, CDR1 is WSHSY and CDR2 SAAADI. CDR3 length: 15 amino acids. Trimming removed 6 bases from V and 2 bases from J; junction bases left unmatched: 9. CDR3 sequence: CASRRGEGANTEAFF. CDR3 bases: TGCGCCAGCAGGAGAGGTGAGGGGGCTAACACTGAAGCTTTCTTT.

The chain carries TRBV24-1 and TRBJ1-4; maybe TRBD1 (5 bases). The CDR3 has 20 residues. With 3 bases removed from V and 0 bases from J, the gap between germline ends came to 22 bases. The V gene's germline CDR1 is KGHDR and CDR2 SFDVKD. CDR3 amino acids: CATSDLTLGGEEATNEKLFF. Here the CDR3 DNA reads TGTGCCACCAGTGATCTAACCTTGGGGGGGGAGGAAGCAACTAATGAAAAACTGTTTTTT.

The chain employs TRBV5-1 and TRBJ2-5; D is possibly TRBD1 (6 bases). The CDR3 covers 14 residues. Deletions cut 2 bases from V and 1 base from J, with 9 bases between. Germline loops: CDR1 SGHRS, CDR2 YFSETQ. CDR3 nucleotide sequence: TGCGCCAGCAGCTTCGGGGACACCCAAGAGACCCAGTACTTC. Translated, it gives CASSFGDTQETQYF.

V and J are TRBV18 and TRBJ2-1; possible D gene TRBD1, 6 bases. CDR1 is KGHSH and CDR2 is LQKENI in the germline V gene. The CDR3 sequence is 13 residues long. Trimming cost V 3 bases and J 7 bases, with 10 bases left between them. The CDR3 reads CASSPDSPNEQFF. As DNA, the CDR3 is TGTGCCAGCTCACCGGACAGCCCTAATGAGCAGTTCTTC.

The CDR3 region is CASSERQNPSNQPQHF. Here the CDR3 DNA reads TGTGCCAGCAGTGAGAGACAGAACCCTAGCAATCAGCCCCAGCATTTT. The chain is built from TRBV6-1 and TRBJ1-5, with a weak D call TRBD1 (5 bases). The CDR3 spans 16 residues. Trimming took 3 bases from V and 0 from J, leaving 12 bases between them. Germline V lookup: CDR1 MNHNS, CDR2 SASEGT.

The rearrangement links TRBV24-1 to TRBJ2-1, with TRBD1 identical over 9 bases. CDR1 and CDR2 (germline): KGHDR, SFDVKD. The V segment lost 3 bases and the J segment 7 bases; nucleotides outside the gene matches: 9. The CDR3 extends over 16 amino acids. This chain's CDR3 is CATSDRTGVYWNEQFF. As DNA, the CDR3 is TGTGCCACCAGTGATAGGACAGGGGTATATTGGAATGAGCAGTTCTTC.

This chain links TRBV6-6 with TRBJ2-7, with 9 bases identical to TRBD1. J was trimmed by 4 bases and V by 6 bases; bases with no gene match: 7. The CDR3 has 14 amino acids. The V gene's germline CDR1 is MNHNY and CDR2 SVGAGI (reference sequence). The CDR3: CASSRWTGVYEQYF. The CDR3 coding sequence is TGTGCCAGCAGCCGGTGGACAGGGGTTTACGAGCAGTACTTC.

The chain employs TRBV5-6 and TRBJ1-3; the D gene is possibly TRBD1 (5 bases). V dropped 2 bases and J dropped 0 bases, with 15 bases sitting between them. The CDR3 is 17 residues long. The germline gives CDR1 SGHDT, CDR2 YYEEEE. The CDR3 region is CASSFGGGASSGNTIYF. CDR3 coding DNA: TGTGCCAGCAGCTTCGGTGGTGGGGCTAGCTCTGGAAACACCATATATTTT.

This clone has only a few counts. The gene calls are TRBV30 and TRBJ1-6, with D perhaps TRBD1 (5 bases). Trimming took 0 bases from V and 7 from J, leaving 19 bases between them. This CDR3 spans 17 amino acids. Germline values: CDR1 GTSNPN, CDR2 SVGIG (reference sequence). The CDR3 loop reads CAWSVFRMAGSNSPLHF. As DNA, the CDR3 is TGTGCCTGGAGTGTATTTCGGATGGCAGGGTCAAATTCACCCCTCCACTTT.

The chain recombines TRBV2 with TRBJ2-5; 9 bases are shared with TRBD1. J was trimmed by 5 bases and V by 3 bases; bases with no gene match: 1. This CDR3 is 13 amino acids long. In germline, CDR1 is SNHLY, CDR2 FYNNEI. The CDR3 DNA reads as TGTGCCAGCAGTGAGGACAGGGGTGAGACCCAGTACTTC. This gives the protein CASSEDRGETQYF.

This sequence joins TRBV7-2 and TRBJ2-7; tentatively, D is TRBD1 (6 bases). Germline CDR1 is SGHTA and CDR2 is FQGNSA. CDR3 length equals 12 residues. V shed 3 bases and J shed 10 bases, with 13 bases lying between them. The CDR3 DNA sequence: TGTGCCAGCAGCTTCTTCGGACAGATACAGTACTTC. Translated, it gives CASSFFGQIQYF.

The sample holds a few counts of this clone. The gene calls are TRBV7-9 and TRBJ2-2, with D possibly matching TRBD1 (7 bases). Germline assignment: CDR1 SEHNR and CDR2 FQNEAQ (reference sequence). The germline V and J ends were trimmed by 2 bases and 3 bases, with 19 bases remaining between them. CDR3 size: 18 residues. CDR3 nucleotides: TGTGCCAGCAGCTTAAGGCACAGGGGAGGTATTCACACCGGGGAGCTGTTTTTT. It is translated as CASSLRHRGGIHTGELFF.

This chain links TRBV7-6 with TRBJ2-1; possibly TRBD1 for D (6 bases). The germline V gene has CDR1 SGHVS and CDR2 FNYEAQ. CDR3 size: 14 residues. The V and J ends lost 8 bases and 8 bases respectively, with 19 bases between them. CDR3 sequence reads: CASGHQGRGDEQFF. The CDR3 DNA reads TGTGCCAGCGGGCACCAGGGGAGAGGGGATGAGCAGTTCTTC.

V is TRBV11-3 and J is TRBJ2-7; D gene ambiguous. The germline gives CDR1 SGHNT, CDR2 YENEEA. The CDR3 runs to 14 residues. Deletions cut 4 bases from V and 2 bases from J, with 12 bases between. CDR3 loop: CASSSSRHPYEQYF. CDR3 in DNA: TGTGCCAGCAGCTCCAGCAGGCACCCCTACGAGCAGTACTTC.

The rearrangement links TRBV18 to TRBJ2-1; 8 bases line up with TRBD2. Per germline, CDR1 KGHSH and CDR2 LQKENI. After removal of 4 bases from V and 0 bases from J, the junction contained 2 bases not matched to a gene. The CDR3 contains 15 residues. CDR3 in amino acids: CASSLSGDSYNEQFF. The CDR3 nucleotides are TGTGCCAGCTCACTTAGCGGGGACTCCTACAATGAGCAGTTCTTC.

This rearrangement joins TRBV5-1 to TRBJ2-1; no reliable D call. CDR3 length equals 12 residues. Deletions cut 4 bases from V and 4 bases from J, with 6 bases between. The V gene's germline CDR1 is SGHRS and CDR2 YFSETQ. The CDR3 protein is CASSLPYNEQFF. The CDR3 coding sequence is TGCGCCAGCAGCCTACCTTACAATGAGCAGTTCTTC.

The rearrangement uses TRBV7-2 and TRBJ1-1, with D possibly being TRBD1 (5 bases). With 2 bases removed from V and 1 base from J, the gap between germline ends came to 11 bases. CDR1 is SGHTA and CDR2 is FQGNSA in the germline V gene. This CDR3 is 15 amino acids long. The chain's CDR3 is CASSLFGQGNTEAFF. CDR3 coding DNA: TGTGCCAGCAGCTTATTTGGGCAGGGGAACACTGAAGCTTTCTTT.

This CDR3 is CASQGLGDTIYF. In DNA form, the CDR3 reads TGTGCCAGCCAGGGGTTAGGAGACACCATATATTTT. The chain links TRBV28 to TRBJ1-3; D might be TRBD1 (6 bases). Trimming removed 8 bases from V and 8 bases from J, with 13 bases in between. Germline V gene sequence: CDR1 MDHEN, CDR2 SYDVKM. The CDR3 length is 12 residues.

V usage is TRBV24-1 and J usage is TRBJ2-5; D is perhaps TRBD2 (7 bases). The V end was cut by 6 bases, the J end by 4 bases, with 26 bases between. Germline loops: CDR1 KGHDR, CDR2 SFDVKD. The CDR3 has 18 amino acids. CDR3 coding DNA: TGTGCCACCAGTAGGTCGTCGGGGGGACAATTTAATTCAGAGACCCAGTACTTC. This gives the protein CATSRSSGGQFNSETQYF.

The gene calls are TRBV19 and TRBJ1-4; the D gene is possibly TRBD1 (6 bases). Germline CDR1 is LNHDA and CDR2 is SQIVND (reference sequence). With 6 bases removed from V and 4 bases from J, the gap between germline ends came to 12 bases. The CDR3 contains 14 residues. This CDR3 is CASSIQGGNEKLFF. The CDR3 DNA follows: TGTGCCAGTAGCATACAGGGCGGTAATGAAAAACTGTTTTTT. Together with reference TRBV19 and TRBJ1-4, the CDR3 gives the full variable domain: DGGITQSPKYLFRKEGQNVTLSCEQNLNHDAMYWYRQDPGQGLRLIYYSQIVNDFQKGDIAEGYSVSREKKESFPLTVTSAQKNPTAFYLCASSIQGGNEKLFFGSGTQLSVL.

V usage is TRBV2 and J usage is TRBJ2-1, with D perhaps matching TRBD1 (5 bases). Germline loops: CDR1 SNHLY, CDR2 FYNNEI. The V and J ends lost 8 bases and 0 bases respectively, with 14 bases between them. This CDR3 region has 15 residues. CDR3 region: CASYFGASSYNEQFF. The CDR3 DNA sequence: TGTGCCAGCTATTTTGGGGCCAGCTCCTACAATGAGCAGTTCTTC.

The chain is built from TRBV11-2 and TRBJ1-4; D uncertain. The CDR3 consists of 13 residues. Germline CDR1 is SGHAT and CDR2 is FQNNGV. V was clipped by 5 bases and J by 8 bases, with 12 bases between them. CDR3 nucleotides: TGTGCCAGCAGCCCCGGTTCTAGGGAAAAACTGTTTTTT. It is translated as CASSPGSREKLFF.

The chain has TRBV7-8 and TRBJ1-2, with TRBD1 identical over 7 bases. The germline CDR1 and CDR2 sequences are SGHVS and FQNEAQ. CDR3 size: 16 residues. V gave up 0 bases and J gave up 3 bases; unmatched junction bases: 7. CDR3: CASSLARQGSDYGYTF. The CDR3 nucleotides read TGTGCCAGCAGCTTAGCAAGACAGGGCTCCGACTATGGCTACACCTTC.

The gene calls are TRBV3-1 (or the pseudogene TRBV3-2) and TRBJ2-6; D is possibly TRBD1 (5 bases). Deletions cut 8 bases from V and 0 bases from J, with 11 bases between. CDR3 size: 15 residues. From germline, CDR1 is LGHDT and CDR2 YNNKEL (reference sequence). CDR3 sequence (DNA): TGTGCCAGCGTTGCAGGGAACTCTGGGGCCAACGTCCTGACTTTC. It translates to CASVAGNSGANVLTF.

The chain employs TRBV4-3 and TRBJ1-1; D is undetermined. This CDR3 is built from 13 residues. Germline-derived CDR1 and CDR2 are LGHNA and YSLEER. V dropped 3 bases and J dropped 0 bases, with 5 bases sitting between them. Here the CDR3 reads CASSHGVNTEAFF. CDR3 nucleotide sequence: TGCGCCAGCAGCCACGGGGTGAACACTGAAGCTTTCTTT.

The rearrangement links TRBV5-6 to TRBJ2-3; 11 positions match TRBD2. V was clipped by 10 bases and J by 2 bases; unmatched bases: 9. The CDR3 sequence is 15 residues long. CDR1 is SGHDT, CDR2 YYEEEE, per germline. CDR3 residues: CACRGGLAATDTQYF. Written as DNA, the CDR3 is TGTGCCTGCCGCGGGGGACTAGCGGCCACAGATACGCAGTATTTT.

The rearrangement links TRBV10-1 to TRBJ2-1, with 14 bases identical to TRBD2. Germline V gene lookup returns CDR1 WNHNN and CDR2 SYGVQD (reference sequence). Losses at the gene ends were 4 bases for V and 4 bases for J; bases not matched to a gene: 6. CDR3 length: 17 residues. DNA for the CDR3: TGCGCCAGCAGTGCTCCCGGGACTAGCGGGGGATACAATGAGCAGTTCTTC. Translated, it gives CASSAPGTSGGYNEQFF.

The chain has TRBV7-8 and TRBJ2-1; 7 positions agree with TRBD2. Germline values: CDR1 SGHVS, CDR2 FQNEAQ. V dropped 7 bases and J dropped 0; count of bases not matched to a gene: 9. This CDR3 has 16 residues. The CDR3 sequence is CASTPGGASSYNEQFF. The CDR3 nucleotides read TGTGCCAGCACCCCGGGGGGTGCGAGCTCCTACAATGAGCAGTTCTTC.